This T cell receptor beta chain was sequenced during a study of T cells in Graves' hyperthyroidism and ophthalmopathy. The study's findings and limits: Ophthalmopathy and stable hyperthyroidism were separated by a 13 V-J model. Model-based prediction identified ophthalmopathy a median around seven months prior to its onset.

The V end was cut by 3 bases, the J end by 15 bases, with 14 bases between. Germline V gene data show CDR1 as KGHDR and CDR2 as SFDVKD. The CDR3 totals 12 residues. RNA transcripts yielded amplified TCR beta CDR3 regions. First-round RT-PCR of the TCR CDR3 relied on the HTBI primer set. In TCRdb, the multiplex PCR reads were re-called with MiXCR into one record per CDR3 protein. This table holds about 580,000 distinct CDR3 sequences, about 15% found once. This clonotype was counted at least ten times. No antigen is known for it. Sequences were obtained from blood. This sequence was found in a young woman with Graves' hyperthyroidism that later progressed to Graves' ophthalmopathy. This rearrangement joins TRBV24-1 to TRBJ2-1; D is uncertain. In nucleotides, the CDR3 is TGTGCCACCAGTGATGATGTGGGGAAGGGGTTCTTC. Protein: CATSDDVGKGFF.